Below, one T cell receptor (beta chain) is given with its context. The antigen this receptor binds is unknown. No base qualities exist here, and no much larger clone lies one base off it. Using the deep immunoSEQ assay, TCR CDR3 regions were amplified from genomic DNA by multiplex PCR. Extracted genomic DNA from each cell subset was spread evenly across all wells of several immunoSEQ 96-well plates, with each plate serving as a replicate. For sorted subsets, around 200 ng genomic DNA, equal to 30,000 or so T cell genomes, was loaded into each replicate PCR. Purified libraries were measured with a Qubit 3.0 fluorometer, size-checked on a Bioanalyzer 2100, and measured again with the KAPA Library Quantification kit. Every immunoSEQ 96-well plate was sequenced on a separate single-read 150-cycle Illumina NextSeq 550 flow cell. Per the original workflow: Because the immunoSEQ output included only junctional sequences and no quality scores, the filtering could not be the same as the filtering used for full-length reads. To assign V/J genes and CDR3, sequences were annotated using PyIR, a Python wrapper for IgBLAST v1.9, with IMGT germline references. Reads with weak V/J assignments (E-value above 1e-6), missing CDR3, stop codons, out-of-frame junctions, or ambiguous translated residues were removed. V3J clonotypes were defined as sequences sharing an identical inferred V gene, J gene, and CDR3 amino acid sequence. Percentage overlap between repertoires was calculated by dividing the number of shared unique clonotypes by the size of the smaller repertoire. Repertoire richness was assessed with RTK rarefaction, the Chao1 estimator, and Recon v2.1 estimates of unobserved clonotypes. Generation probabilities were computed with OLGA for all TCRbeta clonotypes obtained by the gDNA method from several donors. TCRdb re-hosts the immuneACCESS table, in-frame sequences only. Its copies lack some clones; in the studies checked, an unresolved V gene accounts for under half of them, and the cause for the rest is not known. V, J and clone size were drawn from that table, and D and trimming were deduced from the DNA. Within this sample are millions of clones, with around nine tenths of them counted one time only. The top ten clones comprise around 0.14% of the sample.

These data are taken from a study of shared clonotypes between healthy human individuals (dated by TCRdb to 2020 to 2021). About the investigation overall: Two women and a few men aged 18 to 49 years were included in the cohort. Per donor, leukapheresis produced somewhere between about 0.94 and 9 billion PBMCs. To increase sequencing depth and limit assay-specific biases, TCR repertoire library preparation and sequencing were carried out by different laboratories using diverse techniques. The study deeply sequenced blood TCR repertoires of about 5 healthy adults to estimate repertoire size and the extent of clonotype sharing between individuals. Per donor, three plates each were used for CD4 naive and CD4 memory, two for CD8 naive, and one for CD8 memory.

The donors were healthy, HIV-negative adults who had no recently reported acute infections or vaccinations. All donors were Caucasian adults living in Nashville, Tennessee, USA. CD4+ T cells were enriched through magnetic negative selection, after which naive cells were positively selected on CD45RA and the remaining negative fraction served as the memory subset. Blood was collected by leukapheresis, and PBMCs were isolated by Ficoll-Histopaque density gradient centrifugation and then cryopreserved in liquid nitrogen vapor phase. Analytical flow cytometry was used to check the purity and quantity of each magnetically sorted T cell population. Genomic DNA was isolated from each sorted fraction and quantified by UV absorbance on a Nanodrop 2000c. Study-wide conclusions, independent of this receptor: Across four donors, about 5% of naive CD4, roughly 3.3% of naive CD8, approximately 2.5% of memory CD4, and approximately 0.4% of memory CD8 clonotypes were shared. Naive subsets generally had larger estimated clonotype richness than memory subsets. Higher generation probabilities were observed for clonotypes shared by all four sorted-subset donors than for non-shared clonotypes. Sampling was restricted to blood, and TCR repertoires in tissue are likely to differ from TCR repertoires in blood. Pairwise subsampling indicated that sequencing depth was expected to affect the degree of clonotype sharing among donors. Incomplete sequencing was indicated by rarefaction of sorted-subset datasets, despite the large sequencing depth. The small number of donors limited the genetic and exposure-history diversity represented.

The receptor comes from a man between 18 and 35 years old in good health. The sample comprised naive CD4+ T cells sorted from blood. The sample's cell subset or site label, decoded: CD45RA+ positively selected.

The sequenced DNA: TGCGCCAGCAGCCTACCGACAGCGAACACCGGGGAGCTGTTTTTT. Its translation reads: CASSLPTANTGELFF. The chain is assembled from TRBV5-1 and TRBJ2-2; a weak D assignment points to TRBD1 (5 bases agree). Based on the germline V gene, the CDR1 and CDR2 sequences are SGHRS and YFSETQ. The CDR3 has 15 amino acids, counting the end cysteine and phenylalanine. Just CDR3 DNA is preserved here, 45 bases in frame from base 1. V was cut back by 4 bases and J by 0 bases, leaving a gap of 10 bases between them.